Listed below are T cell receptor beta chains from one sample, sequenced in a study of blood T cell repertoires in COVID-19. The assay was immunoSEQ multiplex PCR, and TCRdb's table has in-frame clones only and misses some. The table lists roughly 80,000 clones, around 79% of them singletons. The source material was peripheral blood. These receptors originate from a man at least 80 years old with acute or convalescent COVID-19. Both conserved end residues are part of each CDR3. A D gene is named only where the DNA matches it firmly. Some rows mark clone size as missing; the rest say once, few, many or name a class of expanded clone.

>TRBV19|.|TRBJ1-2|.
TGTGCCAGTACCCCGGGGAAGAATTTTAACTATGGCTACACCTTC
CASTPGKNFNYGYTF
>TRBV18|.|TRBJ2-5|TRBD1
TGTGCCAGCTCGCCAACAGGGGGCGAAGAGACCCAGTACTTC
CASSPTGGEETQYF
>TRBV10-2|few|TRBJ1-6|TRBD1
TGCGCCACCTCCGGGACAGGGACACCACCCCTCCACTTT
CATSGTGTPPLHF
>TRBV19|.|TRBJ1-5|.
TGTGCCAGTAGTATTTGGTTAGGGGGCAATCAGCCCCAGCATTTT
CASSIWLGGNQPQHF
>TRBV29-1|.|TRBJ2-1|TRBD2
TGCAGCGTGGGGACTAGCAATGAGCAGTTCTTC
CSVGTSNEQFF
>TRBV6-5|.|TRBJ1-2|TRBD1
TGTGCCAGCAGACCCAGAGGGGGCGTCTATGGCTACACCTTC
CASRPRGGVYGYTF
>TRBV10-2|.|TRBJ1-1|TRBD1
TGCGCCAGCTCTATCGGGACAGGGGGGACTGAAGCTTTCTTT
CASSIGTGGTEAFF
>TRBV5-1|once|TRBJ2-5|TRBD2
TGCGCCAGCAGCTTGGTGTCTAGCGGGGGGACGTACCAAGAGACCCAGTACTTC
CASSLVSSGGTYQETQYF
>TRBV10-3|few|TRBJ2-7|TRBD1
TGTGCCATCAGTGACCTCTCGGGACAGGGTGGCGAGCAGTACTTC
CAISDLSGQGGEQYF
>TRBV14|.|TRBJ1-3|TRBD1
TGTGCCAGCAGCCAAAGGTCGACAGGGCAGGGCACCATATATTTT
CASSQRSTGQGTIYF
>TRBV19|.|TRBJ2-4|TRBD1
TGTGCCAGTAGTATAGGGGGGACAGGGGTTGAAAACATTCAGTACTTC
CASSIGGTGVENIQYF
>TRBV19|.|TRBJ1-1|TRBD1
TGTGCCAGTAGTTCCAGCGGGACAGGGGCTGAAGCTTTCTTT
CASSSSGTGAEAFF
>TRBV19|.|TRBJ1-1|.
TGTGCCAGTAGTAGGGGGCAGGGGAGAAAGAAAATGTCTGAAGCTTTCTTT
CASSRGQGRKKMSEAFF
>TRBV2|.|TRBJ1-6|TRBD1
TGTGCCAGCAGTGATTTGGACAGGGTTTCACCCCTCCACTTT
CASSDLDRVSPLHF
>TRBV18|.|TRBJ1-2|.
TGTGCCAGCTCACCACTGCAGGGCGTCTATGGCTACACCTTC
CASSPLQGVYGYTF
>TRBV4-1|few|TRBJ1-1|TRBD1
TGCGCCAGCAGCCGAATAAGGGACAGGGGAAACACTGAAGCTTTCTTT
CASSRIRDRGNTEAFF
>TRBV7-6|once|TRBJ1-6|TRBD1
TGTGCCAGCAGCCGGGGACAGAATAATTCACCCCTCCACTTT
CASSRGQNNSPLHF
>TRBV6-6|.|TRBJ2-3|TRBD2
TGTGCCAGCAGCTTGAGACTAGCGGATAGAGATACGCAGTATTTT
CASSLRLADRDTQYF
>TRBV4-2|.|TRBJ1-5|TRBD1
TGTGCCAGCAGCCGGGCGACCGGGACAGGGGACCTTAGCAATCAGCCCCAGCATTTT
CASSRATGTGDLSNQPQHF
>TRBV21-1|.|TRBJ1-4|.
TGTGCCAGCAAACTGGGACAGGGCACAACTAATGAAAAACTGTTTTTT
CASKLGQGTTNEKLFF
>TRBV9|.|TRBJ2-1|.
TGTGCCAGCAGCGCGCGGGTCTTCGCCTCCTACAATGAGCAGTTCTTC
CASSARVFASYNEQFF
>TRBV5-1|.|TRBJ2-7|.
TGCGCCAGCAGCTTGGGCCTGGGGGGGCGCACCTACGAGCAGTACTTC
CASSLGLGGRTYEQYF
>TRBV9|.|TRBJ2-2|.
TGTGCCAGCAGCTTCGACAGGGGAGGGACCGGGGAGCTGTTTTTT
CASSFDRGGTGELFF
>TRBV10-3|.|TRBJ1-1|TRBD1
TGTGCCATCAGTGAGTTATCGGGACAGGGAAACACTGAAGCTTTCTTT
CAISELSGQGNTEAFF
>TRBV5-1|.|TRBJ2-5|TRBD2
TGCGCCAGCAGCTTGGATGGCGGGGGGTTTCAAGAGACCCAGTACTTC
CASSLDGGGFQETQYF
>TRBV11-1|.|TRBJ2-7|TRBD1
TGTGCCAGCAGCTCTTACAGGGGTTTCTACGAGCAGTACTTC
CASSSYRGFYEQYF
>TRBV7-9|.|TRBJ2-1|TRBD2
TGTGCCAGCAGCTTCGGCGTTGTAGCGGGGTTCTTC
CASSFGVVAGFF
>TRBV19|.|TRBJ1-1|.
TGTGCCAGTAGTATAGAGGGGGGGGCCTGGGACACTGAAGCTTTCTTT
CASSIEGGAWDTEAFF
>TRBV10-3|.|TRBJ1-2|TRBD1
TGTGCCGGTCAGGGACAGGGGGACTATGGCTACACCTTC
CAGQGQGDYGYTF
>TRBV13|.|TRBJ2-3|TRBD2
TGTGCCAGCAGCCGGAGCGGGGGGCCCACAGATACGCAGTATTTT
CASSRSGGPTDTQYF
>TRBV7-9|.|TRBJ1-5|.
TGTGCCAGCAGCCTTACAGGTCTCAGCAATCAGCCCCAGCATTTT
CASSLTGLSNQPQHF
>TRBV19|.|TRBJ1-4|.
TGTGCCAGTAGAGACAGCCCAAATGAAAAACTGTTTTTT
CASRDSPNEKLFF
>TRBV3-1/TRBV3-2|.|TRBJ1-2|TRBD1
TGTGCCAGCAGCCAAGGGGGACAGGTCGATGGCTACACCTTC
CASSQGGQVDGYTF
>TRBV2|.|TRBJ2-3|TRBD2
TGTGCCAGCAGACCCACTAGCGGGGACACAGATACGCAGTATTTT
CASRPTSGDTDTQYF
>TRBV11-2|once|TRBJ2-7|TRBD2
TGTGCCAGCAGCCCTCCCCCGGGACTAGGATCCCCCGAGCAGTACTTC
CASSPPPGLGSPEQYF
>TRBV29-1|.|TRBJ1-2|.
TGCAGCGTTGAAGTAACAGGGACCCATGGCTACACCTTC
CSVEVTGTHGYTF
>TRBV27|.|TRBJ2-3|TRBD1
TGTGCCAGCAGTCTTAACAGGGGGGATACGCAGTATTTT
CASSLNRGDTQYF
>TRBV5-1|.|TRBJ2-1|.
TGCGCCAGCAGCAACAATCGGGTCTACAATGAGCAGTTCTTC
CASSNNRVYNEQFF